Sequencing of this TCR beta chain was carried out in a study of blood T cell repertoires in COVID-19. The CDR3 sequence is 15 residues long. The V gene's germline CDR1 is SGDLS and CDR2 YYNGEE. The ends were cut back, 0 bases at V and 7 bases at J, with 16 bases in the middle. Original handling: Reference gene primer amplification gave estimated nucleated cell counts. Clones were sequenced by immunoSEQ multiplex PCR, and TCRdb holds only the in-frame ones, with some missing. Clonal size and the V and J genes are those of that table, whereas D and trimming came from the DNA. The sample has 230,000 or so clones; 80% are singletons.

This receptor was obtained from a human donor in a cohort sampled during active COVID-19. The rearrangement links TRBV9 to TRBJ1-2; D is possibly TRBD1 (5 bases). Sequenced input: peripheral blood. The CDR3: CASSVDPDRPSGYTF. CDR3 in DNA: TGTGCCAGCAGCGTAGACCCTGACAGACCTAGTGGCTACACCTTC.